This TCR beta chain is drawn from a study of blood T cell repertoires in COVID-19. Overall study context: Material from acute and convalescent COVID-19 was sourced from the United States, Italy and Spain. PBMCs, B-cell-depleted T cells, or T cells provided the cDNA or gDNA that made up the material.

The V end lost 4 bases, the J end lost 5 bases, and 17 bases lay between the germline ends. The CDR3 extends over 15 amino acids. Germline CDR1 is SGHDT and CDR2 is YYEEEE. As processed by the authors: Reference gene primer amplification gave estimated nucleated cell counts. Measured with immunoSEQ multiplex PCR; TCRdb has only the in-frame clones, and not every one. V, J and clone size are those of that table, while D and trimming were read from the DNA. The table has 20,000 or so clones, approximately 88% seen once. This receptor was identified in a man between 35 and 55 years old with acute or convalescent COVID-19. The sequenced material came from peripheral blood. This rearrangement joins TRBV5-6 to TRBJ2-3; a possible D gene is TRBD1 (6 bases). The CDR3, as DNA: TGTGCCAGCAGCCCTAACCAGGGGCGCAAAGATACGCAGTATTTT. Residues: CASSPNQGRKDTQYF. The full variable domain, rest sourced from reference TRBV5-6 and TRBJ2-3, is DAGVTQSPTHLIKTRGQQVTLRCSPKSGHDTVSWYQQALGQGPQFIFQYYEEEERQRGNFPDRFSGHQFPNYSSELNVNALLLGDSALYLCASSPNQGRKDTQYFGPGTRLTVL.